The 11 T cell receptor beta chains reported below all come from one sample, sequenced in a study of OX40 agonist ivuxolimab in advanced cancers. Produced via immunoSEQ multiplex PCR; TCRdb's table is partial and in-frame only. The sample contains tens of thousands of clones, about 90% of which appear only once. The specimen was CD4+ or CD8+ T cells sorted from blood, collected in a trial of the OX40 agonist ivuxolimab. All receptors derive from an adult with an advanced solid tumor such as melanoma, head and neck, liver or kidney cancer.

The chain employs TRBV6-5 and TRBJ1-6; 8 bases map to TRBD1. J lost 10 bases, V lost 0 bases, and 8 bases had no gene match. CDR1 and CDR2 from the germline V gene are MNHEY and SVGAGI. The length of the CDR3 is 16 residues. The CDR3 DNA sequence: TGTGCCAGCAGTTACTCGAACCGACAGGGGTCCTCACCCCTCCACTTT. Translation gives CASSYSNRQGSSPLHF.

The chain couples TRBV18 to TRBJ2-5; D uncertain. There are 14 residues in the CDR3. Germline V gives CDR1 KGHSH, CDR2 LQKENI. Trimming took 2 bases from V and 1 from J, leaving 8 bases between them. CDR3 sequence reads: CASSPTPAQETQYF. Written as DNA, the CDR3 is TGTGCCAGCTCACCAACGCCAGCCCAAGAGACCCAGTACTTC. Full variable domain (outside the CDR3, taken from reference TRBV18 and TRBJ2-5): NAGVMQNPRHLVRRRGQEARLRCSPMKGHSHVYWYRQLPEEGLKFMVYLQKENIIDESGMPKERFSAEFPKEGPSILRIQQVVRGDSAAYFCASSPTPAQETQYFGPGTRLLVL.

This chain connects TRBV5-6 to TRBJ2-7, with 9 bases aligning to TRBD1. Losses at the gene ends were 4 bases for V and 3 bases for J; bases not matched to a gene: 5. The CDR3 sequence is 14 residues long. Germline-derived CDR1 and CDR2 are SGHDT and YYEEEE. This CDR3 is CASSRDRDRYEQYF. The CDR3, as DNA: TGTGCCAGCAGCCGGGACAGGGACCGCTACGAGCAGTACTTC. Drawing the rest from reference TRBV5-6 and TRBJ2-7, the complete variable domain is DAGVTQSPTHLIKTRGQQVTLRCSPKSGHDTVSWYQQALGQGPQFIFQYYEEEERQRGNFPDRFSGHQFPNYSSELNVNALLLGDSALYLCASSRDRDRYEQYFGPGTRLTVT.

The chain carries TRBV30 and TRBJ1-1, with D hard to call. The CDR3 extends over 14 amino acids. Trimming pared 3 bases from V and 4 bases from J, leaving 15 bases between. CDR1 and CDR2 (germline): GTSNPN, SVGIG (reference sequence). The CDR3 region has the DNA TGTGCCTGGAGCGCAATCACGGTACGCACTGAAGCTTTCTTT. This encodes CAWSAITVRTEAFF.

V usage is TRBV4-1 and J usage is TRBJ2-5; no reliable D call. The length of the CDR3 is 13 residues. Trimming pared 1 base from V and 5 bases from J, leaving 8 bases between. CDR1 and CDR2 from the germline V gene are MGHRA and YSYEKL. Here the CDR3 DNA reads TGCGCCAGCAGCCAAGCGGTGGCGGAGACCCAGTACTTC. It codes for CASSQAVAETQYF.

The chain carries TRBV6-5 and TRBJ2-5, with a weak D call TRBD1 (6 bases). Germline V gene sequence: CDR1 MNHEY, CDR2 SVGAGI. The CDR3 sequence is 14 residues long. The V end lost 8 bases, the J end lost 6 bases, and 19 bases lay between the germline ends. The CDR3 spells CASGLGASEKTQYF. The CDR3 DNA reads TGTGCCAGCGGGCTGGGGGCCTCAGAAAAGACCCAGTACTTC.

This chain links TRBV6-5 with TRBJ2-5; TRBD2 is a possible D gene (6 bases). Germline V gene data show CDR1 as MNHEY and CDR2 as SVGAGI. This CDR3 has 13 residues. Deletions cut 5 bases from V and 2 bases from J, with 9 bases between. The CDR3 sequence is CASSAGWQETQYF. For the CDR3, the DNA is TGTGCCAGCAGTGCGGGGTGGCAAGAGACCCAGTACTTC.

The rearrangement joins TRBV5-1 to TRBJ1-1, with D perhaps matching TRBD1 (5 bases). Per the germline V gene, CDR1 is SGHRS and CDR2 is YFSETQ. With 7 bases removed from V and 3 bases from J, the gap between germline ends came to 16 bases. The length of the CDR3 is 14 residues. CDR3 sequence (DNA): TGCGCCAGCTCATTGGCGGGGGGGGACACTGAAGCTTTCTTT. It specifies CASSLAGGDTEAFF.

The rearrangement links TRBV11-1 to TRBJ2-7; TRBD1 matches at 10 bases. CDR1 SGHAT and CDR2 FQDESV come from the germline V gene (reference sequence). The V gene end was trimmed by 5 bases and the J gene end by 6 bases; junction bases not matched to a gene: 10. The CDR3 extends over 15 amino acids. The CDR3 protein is CASSPVGTGELEQYF. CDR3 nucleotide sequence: TGTGCCAGCAGCCCCGTCGGGACAGGGGAGCTCGAGCAGTACTTC.

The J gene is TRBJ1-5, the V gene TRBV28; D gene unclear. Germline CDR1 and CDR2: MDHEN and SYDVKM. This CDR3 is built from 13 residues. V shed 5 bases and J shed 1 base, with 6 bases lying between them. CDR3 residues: CASSPDSNQPQHF. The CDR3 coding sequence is TGTGCCAGCAGTCCCGACAGCAATCAGCCCCAGCATTTT. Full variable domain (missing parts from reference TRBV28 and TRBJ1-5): DVKVTQSSRYLVKRTGEKVFLECVQDMDHENMFWYRQDPGLGLRLIYFSYDVKMKEKGDIPEGYSVSREKKERFSLILESASTNQTSMYLCASSPDSNQPQHFGDGTRLSIL.

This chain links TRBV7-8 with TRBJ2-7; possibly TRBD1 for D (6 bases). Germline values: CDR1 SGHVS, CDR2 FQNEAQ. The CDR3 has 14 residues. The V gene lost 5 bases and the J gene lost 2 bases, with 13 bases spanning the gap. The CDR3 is CASSDRRDTYEQYF. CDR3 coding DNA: TGTGCCAGCAGCGACCGCCGGGACACCTACGAGCAGTACTTC.